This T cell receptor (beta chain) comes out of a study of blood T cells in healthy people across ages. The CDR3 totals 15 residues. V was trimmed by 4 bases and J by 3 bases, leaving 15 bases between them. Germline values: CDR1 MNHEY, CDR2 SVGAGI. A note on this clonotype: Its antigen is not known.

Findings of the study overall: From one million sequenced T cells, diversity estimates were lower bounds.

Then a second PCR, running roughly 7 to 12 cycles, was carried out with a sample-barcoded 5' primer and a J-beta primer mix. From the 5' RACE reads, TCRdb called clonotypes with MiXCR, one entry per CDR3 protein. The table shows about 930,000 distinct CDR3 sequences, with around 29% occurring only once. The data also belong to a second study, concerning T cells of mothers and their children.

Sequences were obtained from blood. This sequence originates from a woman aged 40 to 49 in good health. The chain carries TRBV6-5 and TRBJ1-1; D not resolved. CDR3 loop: CASSSPHDGYTEAFF. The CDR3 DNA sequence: TGTGCCAGCAGTTCCCCACACGACGGGTACACTGAAGCTTTCTTT.